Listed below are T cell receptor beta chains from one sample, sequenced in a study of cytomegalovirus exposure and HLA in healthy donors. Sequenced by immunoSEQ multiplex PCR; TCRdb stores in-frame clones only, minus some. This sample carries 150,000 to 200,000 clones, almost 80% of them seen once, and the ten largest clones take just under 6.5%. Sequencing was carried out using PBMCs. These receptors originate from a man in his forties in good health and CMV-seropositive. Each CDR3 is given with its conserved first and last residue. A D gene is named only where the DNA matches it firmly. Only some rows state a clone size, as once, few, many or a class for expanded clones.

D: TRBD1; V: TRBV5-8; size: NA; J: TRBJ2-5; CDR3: CASSLVGQIPGQYF; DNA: TGTGCCAGCAGCTTGGTGGGACAGATACCAGGGCAGTACTTC
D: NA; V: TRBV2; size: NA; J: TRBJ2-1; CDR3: CASSAFRGNNEQFF; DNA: TGTGCCAGCAGTGCTTTCAGGGGAAACAATGAGCAGTTCTTC
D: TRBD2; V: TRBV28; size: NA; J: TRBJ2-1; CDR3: CASSPMGLADEQFF; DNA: TGTGCCAGCAGTCCAATGGGACTAGCAGATGAGCAGTTCTTC
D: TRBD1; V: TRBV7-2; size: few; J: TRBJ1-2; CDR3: CASSSDRGPNYGYTF; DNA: TGTGCCAGCAGCTCGGACAGGGGCCCTAACTATGGCTACACCTTC
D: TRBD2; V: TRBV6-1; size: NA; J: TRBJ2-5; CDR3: CASSHLAVGTQYF; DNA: TGTGCCAGCAGTCACCTAGCGGTCGGGACCCAGTACTTC
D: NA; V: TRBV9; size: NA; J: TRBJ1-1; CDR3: CASSVGGVRTEAFF; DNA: TGTGCCAGCAGCGTCGGAGGGGTTCGGACTGAAGCTTTCTTT
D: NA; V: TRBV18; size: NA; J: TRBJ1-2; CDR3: CASSPPSLGPGYGYTF; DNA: TGTGCCAGCTCACCACCGTCGCTGGGCCCAGGCTATGGCTACACCTTC
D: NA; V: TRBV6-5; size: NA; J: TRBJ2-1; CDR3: CASSYSAYNEQFF; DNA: TGTGCCAGCAGTTACTCAGCTTACAATGAGCAGTTCTTC
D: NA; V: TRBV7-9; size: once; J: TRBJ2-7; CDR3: CASSSGALSYEQYF; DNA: TGTGCCAGCAGCTCAGGGGCCCTATCCTACGAGCAGTACTTC
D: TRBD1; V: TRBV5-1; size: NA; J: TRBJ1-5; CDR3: CASSPEGTGRQPQHF; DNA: TGCGCCAGCAGCCCGGAGGGGACAGGCCGTCAGCCCCAGCATTTT
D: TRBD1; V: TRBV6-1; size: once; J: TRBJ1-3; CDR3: CASSWDRVAGNTIYF; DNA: TGTGCCAGCAGTTGGGACAGGGTGGCCGGAAACACCATATATTTT
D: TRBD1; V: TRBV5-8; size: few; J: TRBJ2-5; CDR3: CASSPRTGMGETQYF; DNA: TGTGCCAGCAGCCCCCGGACAGGGATGGGAGAGACCCAGTACTTC
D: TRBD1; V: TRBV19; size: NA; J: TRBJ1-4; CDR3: CASSIGPGQGFGEKLFF; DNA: TGTGCCAGTAGTATAGGGCCGGGACAGGGGTTTGGAGAAAAACTGTTTTTT
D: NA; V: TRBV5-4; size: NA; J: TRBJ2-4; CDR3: CASRSVSENIQYF; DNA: TGTGCCAGCCGGAGTGTTTCCGAAAACATTCAGTACTTC
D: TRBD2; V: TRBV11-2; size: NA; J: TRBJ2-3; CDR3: CASSLGSGTRGDTQYF; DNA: TGTGCCAGCAGCTTAGGCAGCGGGACCCGGGGAGATACGCAGTATTTT
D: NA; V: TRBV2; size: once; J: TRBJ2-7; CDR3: CASSDRTYEQYF; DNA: TGTGCCAGCAGTGACAGGACCTACGAGCAGTACTTC
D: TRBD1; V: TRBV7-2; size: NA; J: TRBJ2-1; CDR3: CASSNRDSYNEQFF; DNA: TGTGCCAGCAGCAACCGGGACAGCTACAATGAGCAGTTCTTC
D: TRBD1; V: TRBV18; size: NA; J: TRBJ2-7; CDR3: CASSLTGTGGLEQYF; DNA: TGTGCCAGCTCACTAACCGGGACAGGTGGTCTCGAGCAGTACTTC
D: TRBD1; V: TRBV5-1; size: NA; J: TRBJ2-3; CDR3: CASRPTGTSDTQYF; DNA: TGCGCCAGCAGACCGACAGGGACGTCTGATACGCAGTATTTT
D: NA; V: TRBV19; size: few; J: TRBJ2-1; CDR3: CASSMGWDGRGEQFF; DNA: TGTGCCAGTAGTATGGGATGGGACGGGAGAGGTGAGCAGTTCTTC
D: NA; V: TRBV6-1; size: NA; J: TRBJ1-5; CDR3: CASSVQTYSNQPQHF; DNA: TGTGCCAGCAGTGTGCAGACTTATAGCAATCAGCCCCAGCATTTT
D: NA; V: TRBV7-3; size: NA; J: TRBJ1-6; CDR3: CASSSQGGEGSPLHF; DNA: TGTGCCAGCAGCTCACAGGGTGGAGAGGGGTCACCCCTCCACTTT
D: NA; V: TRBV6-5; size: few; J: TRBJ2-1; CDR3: CASSYSGAAGYNEQFF; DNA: TGTGCCAGCAGTTACTCAGGAGCGGCGGGTTACAATGAGCAGTTCTTC
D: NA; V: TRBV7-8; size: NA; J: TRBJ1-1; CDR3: CASSSQGFEAFF; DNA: TGTGCCAGCAGCAGTCAGGGGTTTGAAGCTTTCTTT
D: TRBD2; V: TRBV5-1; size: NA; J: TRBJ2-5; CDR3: CASSLSGRAQETQYF; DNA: TGCGCCAGCAGCCTTAGCGGGAGGGCCCAAGAGACCCAGTACTTC
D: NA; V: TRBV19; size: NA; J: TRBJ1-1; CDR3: CASSIAGVGTEAFF; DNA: TGTGCCAGTAGTATAGCAGGGGTGGGCACTGAAGCTTTCTTT
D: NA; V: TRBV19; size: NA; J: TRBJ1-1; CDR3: CASSTPRTEAFF; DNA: TGTGCCAGTAGTACACCCCGGACTGAAGCTTTCTTT
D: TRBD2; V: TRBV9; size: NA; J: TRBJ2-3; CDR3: CASSEAGLAENTDTQYF; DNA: TGTGCCAGCAGCGAAGCGGGACTAGCGGAAAACACAGATACGCAGTATTTT
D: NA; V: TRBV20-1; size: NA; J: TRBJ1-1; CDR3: CSAARVEAFF; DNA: TGCAGTGCCGCCAGGGTTGAAGCTTTCTTT
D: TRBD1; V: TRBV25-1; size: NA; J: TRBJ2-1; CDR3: CASTGTGTYNEQFF; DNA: TGTGCCAGCACAGGGACAGGGACTTACAATGAGCAGTTCTTC
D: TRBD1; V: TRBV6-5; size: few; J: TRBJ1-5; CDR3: CASDDRGRGQPQHF; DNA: TGTGCCAGCGACGACAGGGGAAGAGGTCAGCCCCAGCATTTT